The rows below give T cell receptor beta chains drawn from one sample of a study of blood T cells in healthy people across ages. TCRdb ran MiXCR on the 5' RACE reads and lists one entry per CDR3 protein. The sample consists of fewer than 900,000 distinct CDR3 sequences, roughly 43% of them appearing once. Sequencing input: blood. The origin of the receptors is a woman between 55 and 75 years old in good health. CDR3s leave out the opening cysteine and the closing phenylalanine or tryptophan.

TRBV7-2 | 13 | ASSPGVGPTYEQY
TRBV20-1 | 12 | SASSPTGQETQY
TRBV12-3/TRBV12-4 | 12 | ASSFEGAGEKLF
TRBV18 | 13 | ASRPDAQITDTQY
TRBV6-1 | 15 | ASSEARLAGPSGEQY
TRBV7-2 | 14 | ASSLARGGYVGGYT
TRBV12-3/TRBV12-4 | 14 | TSSSPQGQLRGEQF
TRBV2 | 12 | ASTSSGVSEKLF
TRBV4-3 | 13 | ASSQWGLSYNEQF
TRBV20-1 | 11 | SVKTSGLYEQY
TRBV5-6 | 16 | ASSLLISDGASYYEQY
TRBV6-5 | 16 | ASSYYAVKAYGGTEAF
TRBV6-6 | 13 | ASSTSGTGTYEQY
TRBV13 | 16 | ASSLRRDLGPRTDTQY
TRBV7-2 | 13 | ASSYGVLTNQPQH
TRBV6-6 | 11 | ASSSEFNYGYT
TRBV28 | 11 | ASQALGQETQY